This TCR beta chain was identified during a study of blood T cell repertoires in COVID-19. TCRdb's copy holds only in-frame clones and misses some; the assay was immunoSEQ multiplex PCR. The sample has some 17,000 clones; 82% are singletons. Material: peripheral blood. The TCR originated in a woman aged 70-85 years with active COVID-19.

The CDR3 bases are TGTGCCAGTAGCCCGCCCGGGGCAGGGGCTAGCACAGATACGCAGTATTTT. It yields the protein CASSPPGAGASTDTQYF. The V gene is TRBV19, the J gene TRBJ2-3; TRBD1 might be the D (6 bases). The V and J ends lost 6 bases and 0 bases respectively, with 19 bases between them. The CDR3 is 17 amino acids. Germline V gene data show CDR1 as LNHDA and CDR2 as SQIVND (reference sequence).